A single sample gave rise to the 8 T cell receptor beta chains below, sequenced in a study of cytotoxic CD8 clonotypes in ibrutinib-treated CLL. Using immunoSEQ multiplex PCR, the repertoire was profiled, and TCRdb retains in-frame clones only, with some absent. The table shows about 130,000 clones, with around 84% occurring only once. Sample: PBMCs, taken after 24 months of ibrutinib treatment. All receptors come from a human donor with chronic lymphocytic leukemia.

The J gene is TRBJ1-2, the V gene TRBV14; possible D gene TRBD1, 5 bases. The CDR3 covers 15 residues. V was trimmed by 0 bases and J by 4 bases, leaving 12 bases between them. From germline, CDR1 is SGHDN and CDR2 FVKESK. The CDR3 reads CASSQDAGRGYGYTF. The CDR3 coding sequence is TGTGCCAGCAGCCAAGATGCAGGGAGGGGCTATGGCTACACCTTC.

The chain recombines TRBV10-3 with TRBJ2-5, with D perhaps matching TRBD1 (6 bases). The CDR3 is 14 amino acids. Trimming stripped 6 bases from V and 5 bases from J, with 16 bases between. Germline CDR1 and CDR2: ENHRY and SYGVKD. Written as DNA, the CDR3 is TGTGCCATCAGCACCGCAGGGGCGCGGGAGACCCAGTACTTC. It codes for CAISTAGARETQYF.

The chain has TRBV6-4 and TRBJ1-6; 9 nucleotides match TRBD1. J lost 0 bases, V lost 6 bases, and 6 bases had no gene match. CDR3 length: 17 residues. Germline loops: CDR1 MRHNA, CDR2 SNTAGT. This CDR3 reads CASRSGTGSSYNSPLHF. CDR3 in DNA: TGTGCCAGCAGATCCGGGACAGGGAGCTCCTATAATTCACCCCTCCACTTT.

J is TRBJ1-1 and V is TRBV4-3; D is undetermined. The ends were cut back, 0 bases at V and 6 bases at J, with 11 bases in the middle. This CDR3 spans 14 amino acids. Germline lookup yields CDR1 LGHNA and CDR2 YSLEER. In DNA form, the CDR3 reads TGCGCCAGCAGCCAAGATAAGTGGGTCCCTGAAGCTTTCTTT. Residues: CASSQDKWVPEAFF.

CDR3 region: CASSLDTNTEAFF. CDR3 coding DNA: TGTGCCAGCAGCTTGGACACTAACACTGAAGCTTTCTTT. This chain links TRBV7-9 with TRBJ1-1; D might be TRBD1 (5 bases). Trimming shortened V by 3 bases and J by 2 bases, and 7 bases separated the two germline ends. CDR3 length: 13 residues. Germline loops: CDR1 SEHNR, CDR2 FQNEAQ (reference sequence).

J is TRBJ2-1 and V is TRBV18; D is unresolved. Per the germline V gene, CDR1 is KGHSH and CDR2 is LQKENI. The CDR3 is 13 amino acids. Between the trimmed V and J ends, which lost 3 bases and 5 bases, there was a span of 8 bases. As DNA, the CDR3 is TGTGCCAGCTCACCGACGTTGAACAATGAGCAGTTCTTC. Translating gives CASSPTLNNEQFF. Variable domain in full (rest from reference TRBV18 and TRBJ2-1): NAGVMQNPRHLVRRRGQEARLRCSPMKGHSHVYWYRQLPEEGLKFMVYLQKENIIDESGMPKERFSAEFPKEGPSILRIQQVVRGDSAAYFCASSPTLNNEQFFGPGTRLTVL.

The genes are TRBV7-2 and TRBJ2-3, with 10 bases matching TRBD2. Germline loops: CDR1 SGHTA, CDR2 FQGNSA. CDR3 length: 16 residues. The V and J ends lost 5 bases and 2 bases, in that order; junction bases with no gene match: 7. The CDR3 coding sequence is TGTGCCAGCAGCGGGCAACTAGCGGGGATCACAGATACGCAGTATTTT. Protein: CASSGQLAGITDTQYF.

V is TRBV5-6 and J is TRBJ2-5, with D hard to call. Germline loops: CDR1 SGHDT, CDR2 YYEEEE. Trimming cost V 0 bases and J 1 base, with 7 bases left between them. This CDR3 is 14 amino acids long. The DNA for the CDR3 is TGTGCCAGCAGCTTGGGACGGTTCCAAGAGACCCAGTACTTC. Amino acids: CASSLGRFQETQYF.